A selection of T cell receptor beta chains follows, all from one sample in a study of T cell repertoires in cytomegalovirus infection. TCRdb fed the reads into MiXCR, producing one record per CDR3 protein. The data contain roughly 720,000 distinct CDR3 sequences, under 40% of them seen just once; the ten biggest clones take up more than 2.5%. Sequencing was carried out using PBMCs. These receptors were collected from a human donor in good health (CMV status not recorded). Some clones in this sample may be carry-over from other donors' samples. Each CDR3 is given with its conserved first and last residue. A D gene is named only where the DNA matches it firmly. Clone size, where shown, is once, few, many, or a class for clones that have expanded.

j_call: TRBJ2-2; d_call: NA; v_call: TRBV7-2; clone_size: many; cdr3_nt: TGTGCCAGCAGCCCCCGCGGGGGCGGGTTCACCGGGGAGCTGTTTTTT; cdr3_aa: CASSPRGGGFTGELFF
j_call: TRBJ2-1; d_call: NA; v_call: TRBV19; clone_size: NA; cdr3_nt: TGTGCCAGTAGTAGAGTATTCAATGAGCAGTTCTTC; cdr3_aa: CASSRVFNEQFF
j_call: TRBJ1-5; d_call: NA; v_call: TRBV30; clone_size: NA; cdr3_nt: TGTGCCTGCAATGGGCAGTTCAATCAGCCCCAGCATTTT; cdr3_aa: CACNGQFNQPQHF
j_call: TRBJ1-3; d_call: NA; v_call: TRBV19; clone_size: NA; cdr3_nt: TGTGCCAGTAGGGGCAGGTTCGGCTCTGGAAACACCATATATTTT; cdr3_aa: CASRGRFGSGNTIYF
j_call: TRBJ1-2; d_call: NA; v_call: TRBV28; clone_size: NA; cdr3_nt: TGTGCCAGCAGTTCCGAAAGAGGGAGGAGCTACACCTTC; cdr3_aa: CASSSERGRSYTF
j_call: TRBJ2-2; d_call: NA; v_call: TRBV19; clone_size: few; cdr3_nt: TGTGCCAGTAGTATTGGGATGGGGGTTGCGGAGCTGTTTTTT; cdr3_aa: CASSIGMGVAELFF
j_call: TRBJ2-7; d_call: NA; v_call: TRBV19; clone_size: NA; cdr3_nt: TGTGCCAGTAGTATAAGGCCGGGTAGCGAGCAGTACTTC; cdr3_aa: CASSIRPGSEQYF
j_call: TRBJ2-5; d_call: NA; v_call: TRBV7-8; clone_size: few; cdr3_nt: TGTGCCAGCAGCTCGGGTTTCGCGGAGACCCAGTACTTC; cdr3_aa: CASSSGFAETQYF
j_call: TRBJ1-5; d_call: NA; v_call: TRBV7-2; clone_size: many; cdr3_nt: TGTGCCAGCAGCTTAGAAGGGAGCAATCAGCCCCAGCATTTT; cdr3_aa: CASSLEGSNQPQHF
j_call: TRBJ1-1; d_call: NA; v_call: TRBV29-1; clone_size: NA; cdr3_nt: TGCAGCGGGGGGGGGGCAGGGAACGAAGCTTTCTTT; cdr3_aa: CSGGGAGNEAFF
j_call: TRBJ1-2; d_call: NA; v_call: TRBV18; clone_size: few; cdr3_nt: TGTGCCAGCTCATCATCACAGGGAAACAACTATGGCTACACCTTC; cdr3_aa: CASSSSQGNNYGYTF
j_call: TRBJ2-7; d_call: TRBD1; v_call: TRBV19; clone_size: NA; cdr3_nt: TGTGCCAGTACTCGGGGTACGGGACAGGCATCTTCCCAGCAGTACTTC; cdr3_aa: CASTRGTGQASSQQYF
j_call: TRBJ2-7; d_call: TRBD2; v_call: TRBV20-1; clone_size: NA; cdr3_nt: TGCAGTGCTTCAAGGACTAGCGGGAAGGCTTACGAGCAGTACTTC; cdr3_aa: CSASRTSGKAYEQYF
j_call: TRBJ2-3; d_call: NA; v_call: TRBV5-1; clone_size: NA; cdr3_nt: TGCGCCAGCAGCCGGGACAACAGGGATACGCAGTATTTT; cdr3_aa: CASSRDNRDTQYF
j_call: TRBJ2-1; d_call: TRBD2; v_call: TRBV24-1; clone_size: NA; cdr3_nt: TGTGCCACCAGTGATCCCCCGAGAGCGGGAGGCTACAATGAGCAGTTCTTC; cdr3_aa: CATSDPPRAGGYNEQFF
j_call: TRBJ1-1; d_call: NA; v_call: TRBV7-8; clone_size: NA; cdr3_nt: TGTGCCAGCAGCTTAGGGACGTACAGGGCCCTGAACACTGAAGCTTTCTTT; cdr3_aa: CASSLGTYRALNTEAFF
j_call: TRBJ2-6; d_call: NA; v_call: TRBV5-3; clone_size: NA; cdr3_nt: TGTGCCAGCAGCTTGAACGGGGGCGCAAGTTCTGGGGCCAACGTCCTGACTTTC; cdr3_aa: CASSLNGGASSGANVLTF
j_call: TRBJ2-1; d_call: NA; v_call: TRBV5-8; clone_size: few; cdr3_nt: TGTGCCAGCAGCTCCGGGGGAAGATCCTACAATGAGCAGTTCTTC; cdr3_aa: CASSSGGRSYNEQFF
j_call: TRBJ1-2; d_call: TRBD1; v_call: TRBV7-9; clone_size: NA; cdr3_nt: TGTGCCAGCAGCTCCCCTACTCGGGGGGGGGACAGGGAAGTGGGAGGCTATGGCTACACCTTC; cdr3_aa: CASSSPTRGGDREVGGYGYTF
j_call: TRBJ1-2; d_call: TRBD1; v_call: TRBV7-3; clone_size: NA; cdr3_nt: TGTGCCAGCACCCATGACCAGGGGGCGTCCGAATATGGCTACACCTTC; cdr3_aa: CASTHDQGASEYGYTF
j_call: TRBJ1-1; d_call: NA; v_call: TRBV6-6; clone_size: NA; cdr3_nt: TGTGCCAGCAGTTTTTTCCCCGGTGGGGAAGCTTTCTTC; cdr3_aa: CASSFFPGGEAFF
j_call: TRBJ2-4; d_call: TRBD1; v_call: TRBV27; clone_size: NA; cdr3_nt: TGTGCCAGCAGTTTCTGGCTTGACAGGGGGTACGGAAACATTCAGTACTTC; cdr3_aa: CASSFWLDRGYGNIQYF
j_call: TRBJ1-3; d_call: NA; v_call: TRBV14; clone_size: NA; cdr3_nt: TGTGCCAGCAGCCAAGAGCTGGCAGGGCCTCTTCTGGGAAACACCATATATTTT; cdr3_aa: CASSQELAGPLLGNTIYF
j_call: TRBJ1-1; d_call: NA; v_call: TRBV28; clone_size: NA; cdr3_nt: TGTGCCAGCAGTTTAAGACGTCGGGGAGGCACTGAAGCTTTCTTT; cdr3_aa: CASSLRRRGGTEAFF
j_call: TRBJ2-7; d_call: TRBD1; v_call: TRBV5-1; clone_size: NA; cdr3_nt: TGCGCCAGCAGCTTGGCTCCGGGACAGGGGGCTGTGGAGCAGTACTTC; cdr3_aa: CASSLAPGQGAVEQYF
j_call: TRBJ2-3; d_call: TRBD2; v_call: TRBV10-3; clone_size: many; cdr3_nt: TGTGCCATCAGTGTCCCAGCGGGGAGCACAGATACGCAGTATTTT; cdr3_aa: CAISVPAGSTDTQYF
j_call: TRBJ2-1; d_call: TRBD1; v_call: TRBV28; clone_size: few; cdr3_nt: TGTGCCAGCAGTTCACCGGGACAGGGGGCGAATGAGCAGTTCTTC; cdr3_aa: CASSSPGQGANEQFF
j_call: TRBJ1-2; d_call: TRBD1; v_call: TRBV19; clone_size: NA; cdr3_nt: TGTGCCAGTAGTGCGGACAGGGGCGGTGGCTACACATTC; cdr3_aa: CASSADRGGGYTF
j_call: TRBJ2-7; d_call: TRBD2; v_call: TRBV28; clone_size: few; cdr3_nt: TGTGCCAGCAGTTTGACTAGCCTGGGAGAGCAGTACTTC; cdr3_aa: CASSLTSLGEQYF
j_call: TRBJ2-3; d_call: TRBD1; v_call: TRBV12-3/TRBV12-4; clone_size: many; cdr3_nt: TGTGCCAGCAGTTTTACAGGGGGCGGAGATACGCAGTATTTT; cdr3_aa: CASSFTGGGDTQYF
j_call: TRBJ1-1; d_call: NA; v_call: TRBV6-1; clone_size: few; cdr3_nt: TGTGCCAGCAGTCACCTTTTCGGACAGCGGACGAACACTGAAGCTTTCTTT; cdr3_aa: CASSHLFGQRTNTEAFF
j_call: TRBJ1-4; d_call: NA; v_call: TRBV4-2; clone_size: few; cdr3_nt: TGTGCCAGCAGCCACGACCTTCCAGGAGAAGGTGAAAAACTGTTTTTT; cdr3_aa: CASSHDLPGEGEKLFF
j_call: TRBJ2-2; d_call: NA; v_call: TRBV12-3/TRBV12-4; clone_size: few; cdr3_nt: TGTGCCAGCAGTTACAATCCAGGGTGGCCCGGGGAGCTGTTTTTT; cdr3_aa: CASSYNPGWPGELFF
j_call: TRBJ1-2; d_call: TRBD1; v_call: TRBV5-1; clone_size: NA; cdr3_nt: TGCGCCAGCAGACTGAATACAGGGGACTATGGCTACACCTTC; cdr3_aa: CASRLNTGDYGYTF
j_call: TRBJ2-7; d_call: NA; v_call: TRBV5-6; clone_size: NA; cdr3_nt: TGTGCCATCAGCTTGCAAGGACACGAGCAGTACTTC; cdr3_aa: CAISLQGHEQYF
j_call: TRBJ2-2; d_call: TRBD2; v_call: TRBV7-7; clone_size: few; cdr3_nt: TGTGCTAGCAGCTTCGAAATAGCGGGGGAAAACACCGGGGAGCTGTTTTTT; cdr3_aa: CASSFEIAGENTGELFF
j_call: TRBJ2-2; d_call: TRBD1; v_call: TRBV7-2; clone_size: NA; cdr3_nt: TGTGCCAGCAGCTTTCCCCAAGGGGGCCGAGACACCGGGGAGCTGTTTTTT; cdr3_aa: CASSFPQGGRDTGELFF
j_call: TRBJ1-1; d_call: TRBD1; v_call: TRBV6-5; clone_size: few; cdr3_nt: TGTGCCAGCAGTTACAGAACAGGGGGGGCGAACACTGAAGCTTTCTTT; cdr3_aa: CASSYRTGGANTEAFF
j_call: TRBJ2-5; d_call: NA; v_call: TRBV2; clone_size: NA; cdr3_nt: TGTGCCAGCAGTGTCGGGAATGTGGAGACCCAGTACTTC; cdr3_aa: CASSVGNVETQYF
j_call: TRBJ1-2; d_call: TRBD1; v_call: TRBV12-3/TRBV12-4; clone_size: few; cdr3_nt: TGTGCCAGCAGCAAAGGGGACAGGGGGCCTAACTATGGCTACACCTTC; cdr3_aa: CASSKGDRGPNYGYTF
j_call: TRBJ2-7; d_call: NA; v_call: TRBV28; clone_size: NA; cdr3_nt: TGTGCCAGCAAGATACGTACGATCCCCTACGATCAGTACTTC; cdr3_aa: CASKIRTIPYDQYF
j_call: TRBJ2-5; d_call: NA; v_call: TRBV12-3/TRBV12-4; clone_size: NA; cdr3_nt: TGTGCCAGCAGCTGGTTAGGCGGCAAAGAGACCCAGTACTTC; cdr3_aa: CASSWLGGKETQYF
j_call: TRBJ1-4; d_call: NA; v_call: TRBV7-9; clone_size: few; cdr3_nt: TGTGCCAGCAGCACCCGACAGCCAACTAATGAAAAACTGTTTTTT; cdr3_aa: CASSTRQPTNEKLFF
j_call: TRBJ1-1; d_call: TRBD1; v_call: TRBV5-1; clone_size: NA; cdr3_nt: TGCGCCAGCAGCTCCAGGGCCGGGACAGGGGGGTTCGCTGAAGCTTTCTTT; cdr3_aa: CASSSRAGTGGFAEAFF
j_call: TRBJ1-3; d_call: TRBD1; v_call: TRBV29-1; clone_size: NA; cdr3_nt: TGCAGCGTTTGGGACAGGGCGTATGGAAACACCATATATTTT; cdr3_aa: CSVWDRAYGNTIYF
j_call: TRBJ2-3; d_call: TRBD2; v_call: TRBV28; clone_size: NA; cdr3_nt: TGTGCCAGCAGCCAAGGCGGGGGGCGGAGAGATACGCAGTATTTT; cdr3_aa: CASSQGGGRRDTQYF
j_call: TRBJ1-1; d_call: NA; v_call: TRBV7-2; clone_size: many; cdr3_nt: TGTGCCAGCAGCTTTACGCGAGAGGTGATGAACACTGAAGCTTTCTTT; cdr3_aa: CASSFTREVMNTEAFF
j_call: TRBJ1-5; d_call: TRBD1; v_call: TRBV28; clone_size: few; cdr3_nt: TGTGCCAGCAGTTCGGACAGGGTCGGGGGTCAGCCCCAGCATTTT; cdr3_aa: CASSSDRVGGQPQHF
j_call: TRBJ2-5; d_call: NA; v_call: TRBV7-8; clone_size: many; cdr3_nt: TGTGCCAGCAGCCCCTGGGCGCGGGGAATGGAGACCCAGTACTTC; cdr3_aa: CASSPWARGMETQYF
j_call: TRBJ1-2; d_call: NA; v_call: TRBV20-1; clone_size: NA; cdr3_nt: TGCAGTGCCAGGCTTCAGAACGGTGGCTACACCTTC; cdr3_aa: CSARLQNGGYTF
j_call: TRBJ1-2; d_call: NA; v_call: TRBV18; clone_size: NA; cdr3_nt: TGTGCCAGCTCACCACGTCAGCTAGTTGACTATGGCTACACCTTC; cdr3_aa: CASSPRQLVDYGYTF
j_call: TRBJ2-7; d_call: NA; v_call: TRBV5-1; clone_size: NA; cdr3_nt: TGCGCCAGCAGCGCGCGGGACGGGGCCCCCAACGAGCAGTACTTC; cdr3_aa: CASSARDGAPNEQYF
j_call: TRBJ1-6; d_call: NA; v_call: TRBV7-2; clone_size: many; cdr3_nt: TGTGCCAGCACCCCTGGGGTTAGGACGGGATATAATTCACCCCTCCACTTT; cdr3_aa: CASTPGVRTGYNSPLHF
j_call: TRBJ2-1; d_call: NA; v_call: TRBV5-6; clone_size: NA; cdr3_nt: TGTGCCAGCAGCCCCGGGGCCTACTACAATGAGCAGTTCTTC; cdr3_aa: CASSPGAYYNEQFF